This passage covers 26 T cell receptor beta chains from one sample sequenced in a study of PD-L1 blockade in urothelial cancer. Only in-frame clones appear in the TCRdb table, and some are missing; sequencing was by immunoSEQ multiplex PCR. The table has about 71,000 clones, 70% to 90% seen once. The sample in question was PBMCs, obtained around atezolizumab (anti-PD-L1) treatment. These receptors were obtained from a man aged 60 to 75 with urothelial cancer.

The rearrangement joins TRBV9 to TRBJ1-2; unclear D gene. CDR1 is SGDLS, CDR2 YYNGEE, per germline. This CDR3 spans 12 amino acids. V was pared by 3 bases and J by 4 bases, with 7 bases between. CDR3 in DNA: TGTGCCAGCAGCGCCTCTTCCTATGGCTACACCTTC. This encodes CASSASSYGYTF. Full variable domain (outside the CDR3, taken from reference TRBV9 and TRBJ1-2): DSGVTQTPKHLITATGQRVTLRCSPRSGDLSVYWYQQSLDQGLQFLIQYYNGEERAKGNILERFSAQQFPDLHSELNLSSLELGDSALYFCASSASSYGYTFGSGTRLTVV.

The chain combines TRBV7-9 with TRBJ2-7; 7 positions agree with TRBD1. This CDR3 has 15 amino acids. The germline gives CDR1 SEHNR, CDR2 FQNEAQ (reference sequence). Germline trimming cut 2 bases from V and 4 bases from J; bases unmatched to any gene: 8. This chain's CDR3 is CASSLSATGRYEQYF. Here the CDR3 DNA reads TGTGCCAGCAGCTTATCAGCGACAGGGAGATACGAGCAGTACTTC.

The gene calls are TRBV25-1 and TRBJ2-1, with D maybe TRBD2 (5 bases). The CDR3 is 14 residues long. V was shortened by 2 bases and J by 2 bases, with 7 bases between the two germline ends. Germline assignment: CDR1 MGHDK and CDR2 SYGVNS. The CDR3 nucleotides read TGTGCCAGCAGTGAACCGGGAACCTACAATGAGCAGTTCTTC. It translates to CASSEPGTYNEQFF.

This chain connects TRBV6-1 to TRBJ2-1; D is undetermined. The CDR3 consists of 15 residues. V lost 7 bases, J lost 1 base, and 14 bases lay in between. Germline values: CDR1 MNHNS, CDR2 SASEGT. The CDR3 loop is CASNPLGRSYNEQFF. In nucleotides, the CDR3 is TGTGCCAGCAACCCCCTCGGTCGTTCCTACAATGAGCAGTTCTTC.

The chain recombines TRBV28 with TRBJ2-2; D ambiguous. Trimming removed 1 base at V and 4 bases at J, with 7 bases between. CDR1 and CDR2 from the germline V gene are MDHEN and SYDVKM. This CDR3 contains 14 residues. The CDR3 nucleotides are TGTGCCAGCAGTTTATCACTACCCACCGGGGAGCTGTTTTTT. Protein product: CASSLSLPTGELFF.

This chain connects TRBV7-2 to TRBJ2-4; D possibly corresponds to TRBD1 (6 bases). The length of the CDR3 is 13 residues. Germline assignment: CDR1 SGHTA and CDR2 FQGNSA. Deletions cut 1 base from V and 9 bases from J, with 10 bases between. The CDR3 is CASSLGDTGIQYF. The DNA for the CDR3 is TGTGCCAGCAGCTTAGGGGACACAGGCATTCAGTACTTC.

V is TRBV6-1 and J is TRBJ1-2; D is unclear. The V gene lost 2 bases and the J gene lost 2 bases, with 6 bases spanning the gap. The V gene's germline CDR1 is MNHNS and CDR2 SASEGT. This CDR3 has 13 amino acids. The CDR3 spells CASSESQNYGYTF. In DNA form, the CDR3 reads TGTGCCAGCAGTGAAAGTCAGAACTATGGCTACACCTTC.

The V and J genes are TRBV2 and TRBJ2-7; 7 bases match TRBD1. V gave up 6 bases and J gave up 0 bases; unmatched junction bases: 5. The CDR3 runs 14 residues. CDR1 SNHLY and CDR2 FYNNEI come from the germline V gene. The CDR3 reads CASSPGQSSYEQYF. The CDR3, as DNA: TGTGCCAGCAGCCCGGGACAGAGCTCCTACGAGCAGTACTTC.

Of note for this clone: The identical CDR3 is also encoded by other nucleotide sequences in the sample. The chain joins TRBV19 to TRBJ2-5; 12 nucleotides match TRBD1. This CDR3 spans 16 amino acids. CDR1 and CDR2 (germline): LNHDA, SQIVND (reference sequence). The junction had 8 bases not matched to a gene; V was cut back by 5 bases and J by 4 bases. CDR3: CASSPPGTGGRETQYF. The CDR3 DNA is TGTGCCAGTAGTCCCCCCGGGACAGGGGGCCGAGAGACCCAGTACTTC.

The rearrangement links TRBV7-9 to TRBJ2-1; D perhaps matches TRBD2 (6 bases). Germline CDR1 SEHNR, CDR2 FQNEAQ (reference sequence). V was trimmed by 3 bases and J by 4 bases, leaving 10 bases between them. CDR3 length: 14 amino acids. CDR3 bases: TGTGCCAGCAGCTTTGGGACTTCTTACAATGAGCAGTTCTTC. This codes for CASSFGTSYNEQFF.

The genes are TRBV7-6 and TRBJ2-3, with D possibly matching TRBD1 (6 bases). V was trimmed by 1 base and J by 1 base, leaving 12 bases between them. The CDR3 loop spans 16 amino acids. CDR1 SGHVS and CDR2 FNYEAQ come from the germline V gene. The CDR3 nucleotides read TGTGCCAGCAGCTTAGGGTGGGGGCCACGCACAGATACGCAGTATTTT. Protein: CASSLGWGPRTDTQYF. Drawing the rest from reference TRBV7-6 and TRBJ2-3, the complete variable domain is GAGVSQSPRYKVTKRGQDVALRCDPISGHVSLYWYRQALGQGPEFLTYFNYEAQQDKSGLPNDRFSAERPEGSISTLTIQRTEQRDSAMYRCASSLGWGPRTDTQYFGPGTRLTVL.

V gene TRBV7-8 combines with J gene TRBJ2-1; D is uncertain. The V gene lost 1 base and the J gene lost 13 bases, with 17 bases spanning the gap. CDR1 is SGHVS and CDR2 is FQNEAQ in the germline V gene. This CDR3 region has 14 residues. The chain's CDR3 is CASSLGPLLTTQFF. The CDR3 DNA follows: TGTGCCAGCAGCTTAGGCCCTTTGTTGACGACACAGTTCTTC. The full variable domain, its missing parts supplied by reference TRBV7-8 and TRBJ2-1, is GAGVSQSPRYKVAKRGQDVALRCDPISGHVSLFWYQQALGQGPEFLTYFQNEAQLDKSGLPSDRFFAERPEGSVSTLKIQRTQQEDSAVYLCASSLGPLLTTQFFGPGTRLTVL.

The rearrangement joins TRBV7-9 to TRBJ2-7, with TRBD1 identical over 10 bases. The CDR3 runs 13 residues. The V gene end was trimmed by 4 bases and the J gene end by 6 bases; junction bases not matched to a gene: 3. Germline CDR1 reads SEHNR; CDR2 reads FQNEAQ (reference sequence). The CDR3, as DNA: TGTGCCAGCAGCTGGGGGGACAGGGGCGAGCAGTACTTC. Encoded protein: CASSWGDRGEQYF.

This rearrangement joins TRBV6-4 to TRBJ2-7; D possibly corresponds to TRBD1 (6 bases). V was shortened by 4 bases and J by 0 bases, with 16 bases between the two germline ends. Germline V gives CDR1 MRHNA, CDR2 SNTAGT. This CDR3 is built from 16 residues. CDR3 sequence: CASSVLRGAISYEQYF. The CDR3, as DNA: TGTGCCAGCAGTGTCCTCAGGGGCGCCATCTCCTACGAGCAGTACTTC.

DNA for the CDR3: TGTGCCAGCAGCCCTAGGTCGGGGGGGGAGACCCAGTACTTC. Encoded protein: CASSPRSGGETQYF. J is TRBJ2-5 and V is TRBV11-3, with TRBD2 matching over 8 bases. This CDR3 region has 14 residues. With 5 bases clipped from V and 5 bases from J, the junction kept 7 bases outside the gene matches. Germline CDR1 SGHNT, CDR2 YENEEA.

The V and J genes are TRBV5-1 and TRBJ2-1; 11 bases are shared with TRBD2. V shed 3 bases, J shed 4 bases, and the junction held 6 bases outside the gene matches. The CDR3 spans 16 residues. Germline V gives CDR1 SGHRS, CDR2 YFSETQ. CDR3 residues: CASSSGTSGFYNEQFF. CDR3 coding DNA: TGCGCCAGCAGCTCCGGGACTAGCGGATTTTACAATGAGCAGTTCTTC.

The CDR3 reads CASSQPWGRRSGGNTGELFF. The CDR3 DNA reads TGCGCCAGCAGCCAGCCTTGGGGTCGTCGGTCGGGGGGGAACACCGGGGAGCTGTTTTTT. The V and J genes are TRBV4-1 and TRBJ2-2; TRBD2 agrees at 7 bases. Germline V gives CDR1 MGHRA, CDR2 YSYEKL. The CDR3 runs to 20 residues. V shed 3 bases and J 1 base; nucleotides not matched to a gene: 17.

This clone was recorded once. This chain joins TRBV4-2 and TRBJ1-2; 8 bases line up with TRBD1. The CDR3 runs to 16 residues. V shed 0 bases and J 4 bases; nucleotides not matched to a gene: 7. Germline V gene lookup returns CDR1 LGHNA and CDR2 YNFKEQ. CDR3 sequence (DNA): TGTGCCAGCAGCCAAGATTGGGGACAGGTTCTCTATGGCTACACCTTC. Its translation is CASSQDWGQVLYGYTF.

About this clone itself: Other DNA sequences in the sample encode the same CDR3. This sequence joins TRBV6-5 and TRBJ2-1; 8 positions match TRBD2. CDR1 is MNHEY, CDR2 SVGAGI, per germline. The CDR3 consists of 15 residues. The junction had 11 bases not matched to a gene; V was cut back by 10 bases and J by 3 bases. In nucleotides, the CDR3 is TGTGCCACCCTACCCGGGGGGGCCATCTACAATGAGCAGTTCTTC. This encodes CATLPGGAIYNEQFF.

The chain combines TRBV5-8 with TRBJ2-3; 7 positions agree with TRBD1. The CDR3 is 17 amino acids. Germline CDR1 reads SGHTS; CDR2 reads YDEGEE. V lost 4 bases to trimming and J lost 2 bases; unmatched junction nucleotides: 13. The CDR3 DNA follows: TGTGCCAGCAGCCGTAACCCCGGGACAGCCCACACAGATACGCAGTATTTT. Its translation is CASSRNPGTAHTDTQYF.

This chain uses TRBV18 with TRBJ1-1, with TRBD1 matching over 7 bases. J gave up 4 bases and V 3 bases, and 17 bases lay outside the gene matches. The V gene's germline CDR1 is KGHSH and CDR2 LQKENI. The CDR3 length is 18 residues. In nucleotides, the CDR3 is TGTGCCAGCTCACCGGTCGAGGGGGCGCCTAAACGCTCCACTGAAGCTTTCTTT. Encoded protein: CASSPVEGAPKRSTEAFF.

The count of this clone is one. The chain carries TRBV6-5 and TRBJ1-2; D possibly corresponds to TRBD1 (5 bases). The germline V gene encodes CDR1 MNHEY and CDR2 SVGAGI. The V end lost 8 bases, the J end lost 1 base, and 17 bases lay between the germline ends. The CDR3 length is 15 residues. The CDR3 DNA is TGTGCCAGCCTTAGTCCCCAGGGTGGTAACTATGGCTACACCTTC. Protein: CASLSPQGGNYGYTF.

This chain joins TRBV15 and TRBJ2-5; 7 nucleotides align to TRBD1. V gave up 3 bases and J gave up 1 base; unmatched junction bases: 5. CDR3 size: 15 residues. Germline CDR1 reads LNHNV; CDR2 reads YYDKDF (reference sequence). The CDR3 region is CATSRPTGPQETQYF. The DNA for the CDR3 is TGTGCCACCAGCAGGCCGACAGGGCCCCAAGAGACCCAGTACTTC.

The chain combines TRBV6-6 with TRBJ1-3; TRBD1 might be the D (6 bases). V was pared by 0 bases and J by 4 bases, with 10 bases between. The CDR3 sequence is 15 residues long. Germline lookup yields CDR1 MNHNY and CDR2 SVGAGI (reference sequence). CDR3 sequence reads: CASSYSTGFGNTIYF. The CDR3 DNA reads TGTGCCAGCAGTTACTCGACAGGTTTCGGAAACACCATATATTTT.

This chain links TRBV7-8 with TRBJ2-3; 9 bases agree with TRBD1. CDR3 size: 17 residues. CDR1 is SGHVS, CDR2 FQNEAQ, per germline. V was pared by 4 bases and J by 5 bases, with 13 bases of the junction left unmatched. The chain's CDR3 is CASSSPDRGRLIDTQYF. In DNA form, the CDR3 reads TGTGCCAGCAGCTCCCCGGACAGGGGACGATTGATAGATACGCAGTATTTT.

Only one count was recorded for this clone. The CDR3 nucleotides read TGTGCCAGCAGCCAAGTTACTAGCGGGGCGGGGGAGCAGTACTTC. Translating gives CASSQVTSGAGEQYF. V and J are TRBV14 and TRBJ2-7; 10 nucleotides agree with TRBD2. J was trimmed by 7 bases and V by 1 base; bases with no gene match: 7. CDR1 and CDR2 (germline): SGHDN, FVKESK. The CDR3 sequence is 15 residues long.